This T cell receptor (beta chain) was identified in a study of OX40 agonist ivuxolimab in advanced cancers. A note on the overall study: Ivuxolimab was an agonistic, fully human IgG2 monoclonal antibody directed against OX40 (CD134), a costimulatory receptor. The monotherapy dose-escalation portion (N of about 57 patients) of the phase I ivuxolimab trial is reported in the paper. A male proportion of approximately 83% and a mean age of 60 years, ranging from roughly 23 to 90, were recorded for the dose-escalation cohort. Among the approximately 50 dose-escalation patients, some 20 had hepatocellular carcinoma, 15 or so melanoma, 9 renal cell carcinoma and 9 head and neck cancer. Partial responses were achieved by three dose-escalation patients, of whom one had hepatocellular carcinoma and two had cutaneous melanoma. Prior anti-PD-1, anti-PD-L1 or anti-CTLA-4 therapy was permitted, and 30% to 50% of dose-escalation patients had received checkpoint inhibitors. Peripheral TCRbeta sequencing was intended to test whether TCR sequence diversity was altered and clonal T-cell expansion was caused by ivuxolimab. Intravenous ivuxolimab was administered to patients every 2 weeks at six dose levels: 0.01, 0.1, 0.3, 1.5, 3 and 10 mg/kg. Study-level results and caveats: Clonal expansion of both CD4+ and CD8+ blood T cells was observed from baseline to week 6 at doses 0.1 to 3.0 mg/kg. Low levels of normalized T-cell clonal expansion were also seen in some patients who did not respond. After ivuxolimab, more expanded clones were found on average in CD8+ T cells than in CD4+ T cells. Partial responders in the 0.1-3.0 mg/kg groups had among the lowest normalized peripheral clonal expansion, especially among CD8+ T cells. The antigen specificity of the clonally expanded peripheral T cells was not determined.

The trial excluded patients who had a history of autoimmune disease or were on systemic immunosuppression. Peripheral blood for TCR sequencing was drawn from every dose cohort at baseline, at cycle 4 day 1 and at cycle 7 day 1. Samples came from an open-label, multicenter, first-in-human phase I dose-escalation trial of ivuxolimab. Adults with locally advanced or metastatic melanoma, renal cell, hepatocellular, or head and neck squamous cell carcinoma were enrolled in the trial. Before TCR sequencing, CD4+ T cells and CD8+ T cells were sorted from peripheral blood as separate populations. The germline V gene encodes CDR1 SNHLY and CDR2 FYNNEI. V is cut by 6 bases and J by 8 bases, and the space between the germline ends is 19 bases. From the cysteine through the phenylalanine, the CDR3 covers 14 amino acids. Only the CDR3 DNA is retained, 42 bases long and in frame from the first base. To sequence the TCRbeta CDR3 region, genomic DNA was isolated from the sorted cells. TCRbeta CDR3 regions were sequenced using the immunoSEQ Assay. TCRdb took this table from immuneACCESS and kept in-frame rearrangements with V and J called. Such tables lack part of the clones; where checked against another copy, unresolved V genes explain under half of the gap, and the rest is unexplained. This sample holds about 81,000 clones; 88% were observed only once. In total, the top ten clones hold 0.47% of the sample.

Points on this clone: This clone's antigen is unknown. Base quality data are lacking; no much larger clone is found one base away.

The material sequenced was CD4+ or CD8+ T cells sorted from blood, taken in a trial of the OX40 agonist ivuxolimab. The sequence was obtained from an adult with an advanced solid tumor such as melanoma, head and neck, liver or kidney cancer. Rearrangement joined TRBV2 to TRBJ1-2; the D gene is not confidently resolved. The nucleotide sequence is TGTGCCAGCAGAATAGCGCCCACAACCGGGGGCTACACCTTC. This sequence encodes CASRIAPTTGGYTF.